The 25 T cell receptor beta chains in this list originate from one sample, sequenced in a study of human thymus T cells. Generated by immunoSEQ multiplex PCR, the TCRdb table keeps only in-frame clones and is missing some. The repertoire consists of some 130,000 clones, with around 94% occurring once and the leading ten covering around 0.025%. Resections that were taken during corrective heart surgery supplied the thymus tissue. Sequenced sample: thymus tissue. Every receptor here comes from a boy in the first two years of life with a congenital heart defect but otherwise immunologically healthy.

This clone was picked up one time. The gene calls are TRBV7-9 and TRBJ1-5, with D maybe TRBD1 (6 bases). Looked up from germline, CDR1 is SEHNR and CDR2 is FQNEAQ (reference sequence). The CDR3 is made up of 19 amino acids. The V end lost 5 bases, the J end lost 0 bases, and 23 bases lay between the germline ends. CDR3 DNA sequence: TGTGCCAGCAGCCATAGGATAACAGGGCGACGGGATAGCAATCAGCCCCAGCATTTT. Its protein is CASSHRITGRRDSNQPQHF. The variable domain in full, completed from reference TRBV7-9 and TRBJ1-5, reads DTGVSQNPRHKITKRGQNVTFRCDPISEHNRLYWYRQTLGQGPEFLTYFQNEAQLEKSRLLSDRFSAERPKGSFSTLEIQRTEQGDSAMYLCASSHRITGRRDSNQPQHFGDGTRLSIL.

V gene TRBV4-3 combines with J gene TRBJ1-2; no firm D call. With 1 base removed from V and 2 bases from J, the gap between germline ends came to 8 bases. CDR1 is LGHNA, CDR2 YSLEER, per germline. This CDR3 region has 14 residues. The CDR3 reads CASSQATKNYGYTF. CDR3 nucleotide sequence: TGCGCCAGCAGCCAAGCGACAAAAAACTATGGCTACACCTTC.

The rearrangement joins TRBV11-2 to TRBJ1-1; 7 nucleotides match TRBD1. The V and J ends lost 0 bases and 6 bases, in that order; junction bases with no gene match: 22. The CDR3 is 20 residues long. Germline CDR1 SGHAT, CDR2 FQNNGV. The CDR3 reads CASSLDRATKQGQRDPEAFF. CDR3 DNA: TGTGCCAGCAGCTTAGATCGGGCTACGAAGCAGGGACAGAGAGATCCTGAAGCTTTCTTT.

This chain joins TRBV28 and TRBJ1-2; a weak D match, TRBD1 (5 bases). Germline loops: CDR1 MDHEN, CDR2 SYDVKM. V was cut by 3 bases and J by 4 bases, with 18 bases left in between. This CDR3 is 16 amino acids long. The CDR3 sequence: CASSFPGRKGRYGYTF. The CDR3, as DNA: TGTGCCAGCAGTTTCCCTGGGAGAAAGGGGCGCTATGGCTACACCTTC.

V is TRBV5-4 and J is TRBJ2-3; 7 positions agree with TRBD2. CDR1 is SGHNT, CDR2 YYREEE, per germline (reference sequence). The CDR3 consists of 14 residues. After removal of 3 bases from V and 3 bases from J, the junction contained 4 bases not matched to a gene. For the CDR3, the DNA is TGTGCCAGCAGCTCGTTGGGGGGGACAGATACGCAGTATTTT. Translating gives CASSSLGGTDTQYF.

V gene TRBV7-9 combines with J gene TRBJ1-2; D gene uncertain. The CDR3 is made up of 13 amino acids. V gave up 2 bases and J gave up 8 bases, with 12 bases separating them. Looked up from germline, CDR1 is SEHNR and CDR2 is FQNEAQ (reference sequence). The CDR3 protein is CASSLQYTAGYTF. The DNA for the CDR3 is TGTGCCAGCAGCTTACAGTATACGGCGGGCTACACCTTC.

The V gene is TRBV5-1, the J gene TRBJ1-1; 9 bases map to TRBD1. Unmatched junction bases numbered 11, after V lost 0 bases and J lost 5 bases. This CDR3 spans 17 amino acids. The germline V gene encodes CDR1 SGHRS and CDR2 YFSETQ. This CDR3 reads CASSLEANGTGITEAFF. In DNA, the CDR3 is TGCGCCAGCAGCTTGGAGGCGAACGGGACAGGGATTACTGAAGCTTTCTTT.

CDR3 coding DNA: TGTGCCAGCAGTCCCGGGGCCGGCTATGGCTACACCTTC. This translates into CASSPGAGYGYTF. The chain employs TRBV28 and TRBJ1-2, with D possibly being TRBD1 (5 bases). CDR1 MDHEN and CDR2 SYDVKM come from the germline V gene. The CDR3 runs 13 residues. V was clipped by 5 bases and J by 4 bases, with 11 bases between them.

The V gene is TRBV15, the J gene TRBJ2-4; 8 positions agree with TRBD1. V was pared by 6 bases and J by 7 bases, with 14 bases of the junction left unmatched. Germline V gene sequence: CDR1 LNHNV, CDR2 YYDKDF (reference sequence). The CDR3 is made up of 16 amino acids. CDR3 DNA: TGTGCCACCAGAAAAAGGACAGGGAAGGAGGGGAACATTCAGTACTTC. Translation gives CATRKRTGKEGNIQYF. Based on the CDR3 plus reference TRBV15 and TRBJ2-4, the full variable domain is DAMVIQNPRYQVTQFGKPVTLSCSQTLNHNVMYWYQQKSSQAPKLLFHYYDKDFNNEADTPDNFQSRRPNTSFCFLDIRSPGLGDTAMYLCATRKRTGKEGNIQYFGAGTRLSVL.

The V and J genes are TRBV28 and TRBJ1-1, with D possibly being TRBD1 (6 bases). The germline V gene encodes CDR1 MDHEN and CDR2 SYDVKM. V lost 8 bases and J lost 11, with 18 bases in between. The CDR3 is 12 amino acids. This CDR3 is CASAWGGGWAFF. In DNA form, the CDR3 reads TGTGCCAGCGCATGGGGGGGCGGTTGGGCTTTCTTT.

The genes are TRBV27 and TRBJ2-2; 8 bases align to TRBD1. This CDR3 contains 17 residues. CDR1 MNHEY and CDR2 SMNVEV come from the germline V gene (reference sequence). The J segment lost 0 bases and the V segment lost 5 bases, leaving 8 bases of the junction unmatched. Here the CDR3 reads CASSRQGATANTGELFF. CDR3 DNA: TGTGCCAGCAGTCGTCAGGGGGCTACCGCGAACACCGGGGAGCTGTTTTTT.

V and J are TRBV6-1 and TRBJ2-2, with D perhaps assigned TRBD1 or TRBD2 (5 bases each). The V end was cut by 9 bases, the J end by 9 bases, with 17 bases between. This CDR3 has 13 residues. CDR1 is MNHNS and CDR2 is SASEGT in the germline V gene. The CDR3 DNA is TGTGCCAGTAAGGGACGTCTTTTCCGGGAGCTGTTTTTT. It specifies CASKGRLFRELFF.

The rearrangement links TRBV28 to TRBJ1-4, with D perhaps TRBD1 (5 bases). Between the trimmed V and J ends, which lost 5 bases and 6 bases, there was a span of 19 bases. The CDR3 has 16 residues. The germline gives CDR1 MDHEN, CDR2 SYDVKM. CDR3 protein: CASSTNVGVLDEKLFF. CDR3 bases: TGTGCCAGCAGTACCAACGTGGGGGTGTTAGATGAAAAACTGTTTTTT.

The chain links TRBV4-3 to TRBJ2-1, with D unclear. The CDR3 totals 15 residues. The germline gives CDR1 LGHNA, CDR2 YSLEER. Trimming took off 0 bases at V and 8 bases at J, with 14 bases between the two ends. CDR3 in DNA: TGCGCCAGCAGCCAAGATGGAGCTAGAATCTATGAGCAGTTCTTC. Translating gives CASSQDGARIYEQFF.

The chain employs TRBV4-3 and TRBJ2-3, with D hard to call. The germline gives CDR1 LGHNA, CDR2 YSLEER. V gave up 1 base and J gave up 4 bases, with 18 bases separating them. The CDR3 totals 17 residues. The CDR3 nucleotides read TGCGCCAGCAGCCAAGGCGTCCGGCTCCATGATCCAGATACGCAGTATTTT. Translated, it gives CASSQGVRLHDPDTQYF.

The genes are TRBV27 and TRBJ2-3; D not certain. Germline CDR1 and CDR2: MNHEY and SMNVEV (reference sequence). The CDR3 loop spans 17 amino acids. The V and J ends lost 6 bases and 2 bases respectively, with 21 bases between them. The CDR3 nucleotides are TGTGCCAGCAGGCCTGACTGGCCGCGTAGAGACACAGATACGCAGTATTTT. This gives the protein CASRPDWPRRDTDTQYF.

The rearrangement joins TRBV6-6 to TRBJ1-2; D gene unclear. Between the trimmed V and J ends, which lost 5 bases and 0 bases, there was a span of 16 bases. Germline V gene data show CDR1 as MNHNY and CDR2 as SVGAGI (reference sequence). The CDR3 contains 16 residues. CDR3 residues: CASSGTRRGANYGYTF. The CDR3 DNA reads TGTGCCAGCAGTGGTACACGGCGGGGAGCTAACTATGGCTACACCTTC.

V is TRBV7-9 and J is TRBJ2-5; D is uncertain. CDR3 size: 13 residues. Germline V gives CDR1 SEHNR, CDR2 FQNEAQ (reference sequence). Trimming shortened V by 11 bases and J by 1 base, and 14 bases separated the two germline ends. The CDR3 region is CAVRVLSQETQYF. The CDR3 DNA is TGTGCCGTACGGGTCCTCTCCCAAGAGACCCAGTACTTC. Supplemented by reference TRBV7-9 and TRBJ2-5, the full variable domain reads DTGVSQNPRHKITKRGQNVTFRCDPISEHNRLYWYRQTLGQGPEFLTYFQNEAQLEKSRLLSDRFSAERPKGSFSTLEIQRTEQGDSAMYLCAVRVLSQETQYFGPGTRLLVL.

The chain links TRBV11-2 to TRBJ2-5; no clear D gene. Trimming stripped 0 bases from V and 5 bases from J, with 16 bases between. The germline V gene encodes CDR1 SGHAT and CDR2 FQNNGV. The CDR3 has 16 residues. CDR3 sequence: CASSLDRTPRWETQYF. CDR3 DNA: TGTGCCAGCAGCTTAGATCGTACGCCCCGTTGGGAGACCCAGTACTTC.

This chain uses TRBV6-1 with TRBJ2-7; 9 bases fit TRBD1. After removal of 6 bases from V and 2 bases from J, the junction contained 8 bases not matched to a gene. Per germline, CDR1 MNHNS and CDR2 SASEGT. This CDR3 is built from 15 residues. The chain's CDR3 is CASRGGQGLAYEQYF. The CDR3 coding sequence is TGTGCCAGCAGGGGCGGACAGGGGTTGGCCTACGAGCAGTACTTC.

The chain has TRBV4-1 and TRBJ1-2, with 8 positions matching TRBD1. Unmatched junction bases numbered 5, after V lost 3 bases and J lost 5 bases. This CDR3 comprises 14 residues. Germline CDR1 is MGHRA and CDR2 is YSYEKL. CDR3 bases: TGCGCCAGCAGCCAGGTTGACAGGGGATATGGCTACACCTTC. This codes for CASSQVDRGYGYTF.

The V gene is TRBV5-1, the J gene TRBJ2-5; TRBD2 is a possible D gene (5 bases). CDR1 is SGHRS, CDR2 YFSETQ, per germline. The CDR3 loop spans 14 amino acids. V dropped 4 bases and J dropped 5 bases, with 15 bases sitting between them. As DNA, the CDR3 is TGCGCCAGCAGCGCGGCGGGCCTGCCGGAGACCCAGTACTTC. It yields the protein CASSAAGLPETQYF.

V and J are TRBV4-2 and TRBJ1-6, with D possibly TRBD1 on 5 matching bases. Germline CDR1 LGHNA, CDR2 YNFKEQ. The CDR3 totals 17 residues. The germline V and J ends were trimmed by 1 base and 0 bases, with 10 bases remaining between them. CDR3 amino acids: CASSQGVGDSYNSPLHF. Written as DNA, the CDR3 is TGTGCCAGCAGCCAAGGGGTAGGGGACTCCTATAATTCACCCCTCCACTTT.

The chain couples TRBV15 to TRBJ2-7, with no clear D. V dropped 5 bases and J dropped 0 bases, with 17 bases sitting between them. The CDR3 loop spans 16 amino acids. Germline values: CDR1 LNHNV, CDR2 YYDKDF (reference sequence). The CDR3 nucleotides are TGTGCCACCAGCCTCTACCCGAGGACGCCCTCCTACGAGCAGTACTTC. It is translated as CATSLYPRTPSYEQYF.

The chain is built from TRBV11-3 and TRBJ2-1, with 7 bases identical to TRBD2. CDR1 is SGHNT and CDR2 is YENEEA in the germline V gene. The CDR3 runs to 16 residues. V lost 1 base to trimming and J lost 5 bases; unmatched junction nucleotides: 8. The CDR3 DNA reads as TGTGCCAGCAGCTTAGTTCCGGCAGGGAGGGACAATGAGCAGTTCTTC. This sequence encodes CASSLVPAGRDNEQFF.